Listed here are 16 T cell receptor beta chains from one sample, sequenced in a study of CD8 T cells in Susac syndrome. When the RNA was reverse transcribed, random hexamers were used with an input of roughly 0.5 to 1 ug. TCRdb analysed the immunoSEQ multiplex PCR reads with MiXCR anew, one entry per CDR3 protein. The repertoire holds tens of thousands of distinct CDR3 sequences, approximately 96% seen once, with 0.55% to 0.8% in the top ten. The sample was CD8+ T cells from PBMCs. Receptor source: a human donor with Susac syndrome.

J is TRBJ2-3 and V is TRBV3-1; D call uncertain. The ends were cut back, 4 bases at V and 11 bases at J, with 19 bases in the middle. CDR1 is LGHDT, CDR2 YNNKEL, per germline (reference sequence). The CDR3 consists of 14 residues. CDR3 loop: CASSPSHIETLQYF. CDR3 nucleotides: TGTGCCAGCAGCCCATCCCACATAGAAACCTTGCAGTATTTT.

This sequence joins TRBV19 and TRBJ2-1, with D uncertain. V was clipped by 6 bases and J by 8 bases, with 14 bases between them. Per the germline V gene, CDR1 is LNHDA and CDR2 is SQIVND (reference sequence). The CDR3 has 13 amino acids. The CDR3 region has the DNA TGTGCCAGTAGGCCTTCCATAGTGGATGAGCAGTTCTTC. It translates to CASRPSIVDEQFF.

This chain uses TRBV20-1 with TRBJ1-4; D is perhaps TRBD1 (5 bases). Germline CDR1 and CDR2: DFQATT and SNEGSKA (reference sequence). Trimming took 1 base from V and 4 from J, leaving 22 bases between them. The CDR3 has 18 amino acids. Here the CDR3 DNA reads TGCAGTGCTAGAGCGATACCGATACGACAGACCTTTAATGAAAAACTGTTTTTT. Its translation is CSARAIPIRQTFNEKLFF.

This clonotype was detected only once. The gene calls are TRBV30 and TRBJ1-1; no definite D call. The germline V gene has CDR1 GTSNPN and CDR2 SVGIG (reference sequence). The CDR3 loop spans 13 amino acids. The ends were cut back, 1 base at V and 6 bases at J, with 12 bases in the middle. Here the CDR3 reads CAWSEVGNAEAFF. DNA of the CDR3: TGTGCCTGGAGTGAGGTGGGAAACGCTGAAGCTTTCTTT.

The V call is TRBV30, the J call TRBJ2-5; 7 bases are a match to TRBD1. V gave up 0 bases and J gave up 4 bases; unmatched junction bases: 5. Germline lookup yields CDR1 GTSNPN and CDR2 SVGIG (reference sequence). The CDR3 consists of 14 residues. CDR3 sequence reads: CAWSVRQGRETQYF. DNA for the CDR3: TGTGCCTGGAGTGTACGACAGGGTAGAGAGACCCAGTACTTC. Together with reference TRBV30 and TRBJ2-5, the CDR3 gives the full variable domain: SQTIHQWPATLVQPVGSPLSLECTVEGTSNPNLYWYRQAAGRGLQLLFYSVGIGQISSEVPQNLSASRPQDRQFILSSKKLLLSDSGFYLCAWSVRQGRETQYFGPGTRLLVL.

V and J are TRBV20-1 and TRBJ1-2; no definite D call. CDR1 DFQATT and CDR2 SNEGSKA come from the germline V gene (reference sequence). The CDR3 runs 12 residues. The germline V and J ends were trimmed by 2 bases and 8 bases, with 12 bases remaining between them. In DNA form, the CDR3 reads TGCAGTGCTAGAAGGCCAGGTAAAGGCTACACCTTC. Residues: CSARRPGKGYTF.

The chain carries TRBV9 and TRBJ1-2, with 12 nucleotides matching TRBD1. The CDR3 spans 17 residues. V lost 3 bases and J lost 4; bases outside the gene matches: 10. CDR1 and CDR2 (germline): SGDLS, YYNGEE. CDR3 in DNA: TGTGCCAGCAGCGACGGGGACAGGGGGCCAAGTCCCTATGGCTACACCTTC. Its protein is CASSDGDRGPSPYGYTF.

The V call is TRBV3-1, the J call TRBJ1-6; D unresolved. This CDR3 is 14 amino acids long. Trimming took 1 base from V and 7 from J, leaving 8 bases between them. The germline V gene has CDR1 LGHDT and CDR2 YNNKEL (reference sequence). DNA for the CDR3: TGTGCCAGCAGCCAAGTGCGTGAGAATTCACCCCTCCACTTT. Protein product: CASSQVRENSPLHF.

The chain joins TRBV20-1 to TRBJ2-1, with 12 bases aligning to TRBD2. The CDR3 has 15 amino acids. Trimming took 0 bases from V and 7 from J; bases not matched to a gene: 4. Germline CDR1 reads DFQATT; CDR2 reads SNEGSKA (reference sequence). The CDR3 bases are TGCAGTGCTAGAGATCCTAGCGGGGGGGCGAATGAGCAGTTCTTC. Its protein is CSARDPSGGANEQFF.

The chain is built from TRBV20-1 and TRBJ1-1; D perhaps matches TRBD1 (6 bases). The CDR3 is 13 residues long. The V end was cut by 3 bases, the J end by 4 bases, with 12 bases between. CDR1 DFQATT and CDR2 SNEGSKA come from the germline V gene (reference sequence). The CDR3 loop is CSASGRRGTEAFF. The DNA for the CDR3 is TGCAGTGCTAGTGGCCGCAGGGGCACTGAAGCTTTCTTT.

The chain uses TRBV25-1 and TRBJ1-2; a weak D match, TRBD1 (5 bases). CDR1 and CDR2 (germline): MGHDK, SYGVNS. CDR3 length: 13 residues. V lost 3 bases and J lost 7, with 12 bases in between. The CDR3 region has the DNA TGTGCCAGCAGTGATGGAAGGGACGGTGGCTACACCTTC. It is translated as CASSDGRDGGYTF.

This chain uses TRBV12-3 or TRBV12-4 with TRBJ2-7, with D possibly being TRBD2 (5 bases). V shed 3 bases and J shed 4 bases, with 7 bases lying between them. This CDR3 has 12 amino acids. The CDR3 nucleotides are TGTGCCAGCAGTTTTGAGGGATACGAGCAGTACTTC. It translates to CASSFEGYEQYF.

This sequence joins TRBV29-1 and TRBJ2-2; TRBD1 agrees at 7 bases. CDR1 and CDR2 (germline): SQVTM, ANQGSEA. CDR3 length: 13 amino acids. V lost 8 bases and J lost 3; bases outside the gene matches: 6. The CDR3 region has the DNA TGCAGCTTCCGACAGGGTTACACCGGGGAGCTGTTTTTT. This gives the protein CSFRQGYTGELFF.

The chain couples TRBV15 to TRBJ2-3; D is ambiguous. Trimming stripped 0 bases from V and 5 bases from J, with 9 bases between. This CDR3 has 14 amino acids. Germline lookup yields CDR1 LNHNV and CDR2 YYDKDF (reference sequence). This CDR3 is CATSRDQGQDTQYF. The CDR3 DNA reads TGTGCCACCAGCAGAGATCAAGGCCAAGATACGCAGTATTTT.

J is TRBJ2-1 and V is TRBV29-1; D possibly corresponds to TRBD2 (5 bases). This CDR3 has 15 residues. CDR1 and CDR2 from the germline V gene are SQVTM and ANQGSEA. The germline V and J ends were trimmed by 3 bases and 5 bases, with 17 bases remaining between them. Here the CDR3 reads CSVDGGQFQHNEQFF. The DNA for the CDR3 is TGCAGCGTTGACGGAGGCCAATTTCAGCACAATGAGCAGTTCTTC.

V gene TRBV20-1 combines with J gene TRBJ1-5; a possible D gene is TRBD1 (5 bases). The CDR3 loop spans 13 amino acids. The V end was cut by 3 bases, the J end by 6 bases, with 12 bases between. Germline values: CDR1 DFQATT, CDR2 SNEGSKA (reference sequence). The CDR3 protein is CSASGQGGQPQHF. In DNA, the CDR3 is TGCAGTGCTAGTGGCCAGGGAGGTCAGCCCCAGCATTTT.